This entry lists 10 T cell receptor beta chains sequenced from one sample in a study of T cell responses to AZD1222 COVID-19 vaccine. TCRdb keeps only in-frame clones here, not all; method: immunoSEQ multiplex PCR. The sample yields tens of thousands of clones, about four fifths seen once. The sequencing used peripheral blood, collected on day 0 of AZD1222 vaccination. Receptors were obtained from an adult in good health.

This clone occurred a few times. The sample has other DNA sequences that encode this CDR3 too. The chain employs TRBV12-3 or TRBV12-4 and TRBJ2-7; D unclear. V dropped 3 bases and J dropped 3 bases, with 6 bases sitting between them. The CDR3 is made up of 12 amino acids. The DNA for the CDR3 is TGTGCCAGCAGTTTTGGCCGCTACGAGCAGTACTTC. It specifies CASSFGRYEQYF.

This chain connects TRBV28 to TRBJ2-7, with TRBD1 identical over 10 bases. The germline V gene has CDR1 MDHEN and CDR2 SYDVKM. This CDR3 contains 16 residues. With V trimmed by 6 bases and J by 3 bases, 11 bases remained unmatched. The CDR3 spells CASRPPPTGGIYEQYF. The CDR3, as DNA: TGTGCCAGCAGACCCCCCCCGACAGGGGGCATCTACGAGCAGTACTTC.

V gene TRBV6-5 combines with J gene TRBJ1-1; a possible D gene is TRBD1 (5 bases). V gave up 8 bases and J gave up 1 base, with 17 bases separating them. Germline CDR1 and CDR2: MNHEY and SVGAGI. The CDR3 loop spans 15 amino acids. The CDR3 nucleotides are TGTGCCAGCGGGGACGCGGGTTCCGCGAACACTGAAGCTTTCTTT. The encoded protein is CASGDAGSANTEAFF.

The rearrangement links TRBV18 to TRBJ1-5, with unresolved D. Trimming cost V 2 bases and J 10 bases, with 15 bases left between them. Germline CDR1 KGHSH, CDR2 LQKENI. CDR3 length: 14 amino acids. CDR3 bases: TGTGCCAGCTCACCAGGAGTATCAGAGCGTCCCCAGCATTTT. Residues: CASSPGVSERPQHF. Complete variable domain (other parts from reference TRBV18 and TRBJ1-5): NAGVMQNPRHLVRRRGQEARLRCSPMKGHSHVYWYRQLPEEGLKFMVYLQKENIIDESGMPKERFSAEFPKEGPSILRIQQVVRGDSAAYFCASSPGVSERPQHFGDGTRLSIL.

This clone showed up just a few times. Written as DNA, the CDR3 is TGTGCCAGCAGCGATAGGGCCCGATTAGGAGCTGGGGCCAACGTCCTGACTTTC. Its translation: CASSDRARLGAGANVLTF. The chain couples TRBV7-8 to TRBJ2-6; D is undetermined. The V end lost 5 bases, the J end lost 2 bases, and 19 bases lay between the germline ends. The CDR3 has 18 amino acids. In germline, CDR1 is SGHVS, CDR2 FQNEAQ.

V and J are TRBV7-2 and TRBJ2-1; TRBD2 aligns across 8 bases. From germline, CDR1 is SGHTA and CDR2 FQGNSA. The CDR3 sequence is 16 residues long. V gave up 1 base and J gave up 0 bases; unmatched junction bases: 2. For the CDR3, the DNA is TGTGCCAGCAGCTTAGAGAGCGGGAGCTCCTACAATGAGCAGTTCTTC. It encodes CASSLESGSSYNEQFF.

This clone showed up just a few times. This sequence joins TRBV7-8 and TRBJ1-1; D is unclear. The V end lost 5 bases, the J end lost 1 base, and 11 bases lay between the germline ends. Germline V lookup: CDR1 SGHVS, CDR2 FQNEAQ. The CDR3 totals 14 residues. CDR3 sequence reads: CASSPTTANTEAFF. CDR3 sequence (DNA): TGTGCCAGCAGCCCCACGACCGCGAACACTGAAGCTTTCTTT.

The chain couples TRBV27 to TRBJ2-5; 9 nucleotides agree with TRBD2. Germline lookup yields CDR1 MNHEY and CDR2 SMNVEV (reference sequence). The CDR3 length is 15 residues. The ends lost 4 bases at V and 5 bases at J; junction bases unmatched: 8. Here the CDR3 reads CASSSQAGGGETQYF. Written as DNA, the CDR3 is TGTGCCAGCAGTTCACAAGCGGGGGGCGGTGAGACCCAGTACTTC.

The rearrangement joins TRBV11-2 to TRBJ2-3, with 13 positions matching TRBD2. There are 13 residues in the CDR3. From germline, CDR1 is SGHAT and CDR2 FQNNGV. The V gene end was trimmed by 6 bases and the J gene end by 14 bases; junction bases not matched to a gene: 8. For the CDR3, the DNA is TGTGCCAGCAGAGCTACTAGCGGGGGGGCCTGGTATTTT. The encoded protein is CASRATSGGAWYF.

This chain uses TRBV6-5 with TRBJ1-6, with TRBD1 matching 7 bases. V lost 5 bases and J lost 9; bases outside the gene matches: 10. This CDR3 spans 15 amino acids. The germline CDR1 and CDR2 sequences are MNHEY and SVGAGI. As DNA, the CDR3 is TGTGCCAGCAGTACCAACCGGGACAGTTTTTCACCCCTCCACTTT. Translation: CASSTNRDSFSPLHF.